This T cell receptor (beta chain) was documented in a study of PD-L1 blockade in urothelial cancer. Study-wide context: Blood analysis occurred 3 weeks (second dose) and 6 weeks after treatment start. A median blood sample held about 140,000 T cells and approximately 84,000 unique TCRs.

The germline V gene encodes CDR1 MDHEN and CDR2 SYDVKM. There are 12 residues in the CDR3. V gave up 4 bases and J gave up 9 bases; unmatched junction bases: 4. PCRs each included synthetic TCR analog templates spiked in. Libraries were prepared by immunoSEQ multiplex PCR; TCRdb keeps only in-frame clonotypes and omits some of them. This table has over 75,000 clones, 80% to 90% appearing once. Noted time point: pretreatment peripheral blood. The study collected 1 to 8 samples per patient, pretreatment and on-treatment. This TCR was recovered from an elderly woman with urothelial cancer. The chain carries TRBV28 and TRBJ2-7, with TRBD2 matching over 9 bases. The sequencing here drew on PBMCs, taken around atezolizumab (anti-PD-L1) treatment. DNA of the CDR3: TGTGCCAGCAGTTCGCGGGAGGGCGGGCAGTACTTC. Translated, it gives CASSSREGGQYF.